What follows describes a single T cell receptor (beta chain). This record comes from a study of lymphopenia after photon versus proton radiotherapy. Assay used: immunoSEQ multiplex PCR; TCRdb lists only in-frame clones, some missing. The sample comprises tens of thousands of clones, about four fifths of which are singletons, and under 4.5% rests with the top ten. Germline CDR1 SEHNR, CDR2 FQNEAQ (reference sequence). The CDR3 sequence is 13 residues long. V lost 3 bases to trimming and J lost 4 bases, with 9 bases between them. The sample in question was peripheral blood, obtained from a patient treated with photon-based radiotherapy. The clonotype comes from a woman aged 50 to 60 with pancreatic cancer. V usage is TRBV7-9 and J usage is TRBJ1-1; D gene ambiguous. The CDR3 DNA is TGTGCCAGCAGCTTGGACTTGGGCACTGAAGCTTTCTTT. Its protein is CASSLDLGTEAFF.